This T cell receptor (beta chain) is from a study of cytomegalovirus exposure and HLA in healthy donors. Study-level findings and limits: Productive status was seen about 87% or about 30% of the time for most TCR beta V segments in an earlier analysis. Owing to their indistinguishability, certain V segments, notably TRBV6-2 and TRBV6-3, were excluded. Later work found that TCR association rates differed between HLA loci; DRB1 had the most and HLA-C the fewest.

Trimming removed 2 bases from V and 1 base from J, with 6 bases in between. CDR3 length: 13 residues. From germline, CDR1 is SGHRS and CDR2 YFSETQ. Though probably carrying unrecorded immune exposures, donors were nominally healthy at sampling. Comment on this clone: Its specificity is unknown.

PCR amplification relied on 60 Vbeta primers (plus 13 Jbeta primers). Clones were sequenced by immunoSEQ multiplex PCR, and TCRdb holds only the in-frame ones, with some missing. In the table there are about 110,000 clones, about 80% of which are singletons. This clonotype was obtained from a woman aged 55-70 years in good health and CMV-seropositive. The V call is TRBV5-1, the J call TRBJ1-2; no firm D call. The material sequenced was PBMCs. The CDR3 bases are TGCGCCAGCAGCTTACAGCATAACTATGGCTACACCTTC. This translates into CASSLQHNYGYTF.